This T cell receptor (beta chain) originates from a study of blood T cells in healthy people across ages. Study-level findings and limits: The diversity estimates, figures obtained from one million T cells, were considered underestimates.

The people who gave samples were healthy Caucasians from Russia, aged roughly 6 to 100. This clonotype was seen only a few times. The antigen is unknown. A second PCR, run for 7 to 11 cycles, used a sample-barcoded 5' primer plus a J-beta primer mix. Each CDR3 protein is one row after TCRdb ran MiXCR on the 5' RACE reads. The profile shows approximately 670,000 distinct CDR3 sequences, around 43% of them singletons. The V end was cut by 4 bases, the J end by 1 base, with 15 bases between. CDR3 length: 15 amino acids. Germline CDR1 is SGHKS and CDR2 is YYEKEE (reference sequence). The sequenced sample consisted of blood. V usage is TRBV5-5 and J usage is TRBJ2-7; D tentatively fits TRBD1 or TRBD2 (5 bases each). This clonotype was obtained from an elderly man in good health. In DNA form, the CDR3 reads TGTGCCAGCAGCAAGGGGACGGAAAGATCCTACGAGCAGTACTTC. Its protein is CASSKGTERSYEQYF.